The 22 T cell receptor beta chains given below trace back to one sample, sequenced in a study of cytotoxic CD8 clonotypes in ibrutinib-treated CLL. Measured with immunoSEQ multiplex PCR; TCRdb has only the in-frame clones, and not every one. This table holds 250,000 to 350,000 clones, approximately 76% found once. Sequenced material: PBMCs, taken at disease progression, from a patient treated with ibrutinib. Receptors were obtained from a human donor with chronic lymphocytic leukemia.

This chain joins TRBV7-9 and TRBJ2-1; TRBD2 agrees at 10 bases. The J segment lost 3 bases and the V segment lost 1 base, leaving 6 bases of the junction unmatched. Germline V CDR1 and CDR2: SEHNR, FQNEAQ (reference sequence). The CDR3 covers 17 residues. The CDR3 coding sequence is TGTGCCAGCAGCTTAGATTCGGCTAGCGGGAGCTACAATGAGCAGTTCTTC. Protein sequence: CASSLDSASGSYNEQFF.

There are a few counts of this clone. The CDR3 is CASSLRERPYEQYF. As DNA, the CDR3 is TGTGCCAGCTCACTCCGGGAGCGTCCATACGAGCAGTACTTC. The chain uses TRBV18 and TRBJ2-7, with D perhaps TRBD2 (6 bases). This CDR3 contains 14 residues. Trimming removed 4 bases from V and 4 bases from J, with 14 bases in between. Germline V gene lookup returns CDR1 KGHSH and CDR2 LQKENI.

This chain connects TRBV7-8 to TRBJ1-2; 10 bases agree with TRBD1. The germline CDR1 and CDR2 sequences are SGHVS and FQNEAQ. Trimming removed 4 bases from V and 4 bases from J; junction bases left unmatched: 9. This CDR3 is built from 16 residues. The CDR3: CASSSDRGRSLYGYTF. The DNA for the CDR3 is TGTGCCAGCAGCTCCGACAGGGGGCGGTCCCTCTATGGCTACACCTTC.

The rearrangement links TRBV6-4 to TRBJ1-2, with D unclear. CDR1 and CDR2 from the germline V gene are MRHNA and SNTAGT. The CDR3 runs to 14 residues. Trimming took 0 bases from V and 8 from J, leaving 13 bases between them. For the CDR3, the DNA is TGTGCCAGCAGTGACTCGAGGAGAAGTGGGGGCTACACCTTC. This translates into CASSDSRRSGGYTF.

The CDR3 nucleotides are TGTGCCAGCAGCTTATCGAAGCTCGGGGGGCGCGGACAGCCCCAGCATTTT. Protein: CASSLSKLGGRGQPQHF. V usage is TRBV7-2 and J usage is TRBJ1-5; a weak D match, TRBD1 (6 bases). Trimming stripped 2 bases from V and 7 bases from J, with 21 bases between. The CDR3 has 17 amino acids. Germline V CDR1 and CDR2: SGHTA, FQGNSA.

This chain connects TRBV28 to TRBJ1-1, with D possibly being TRBD1 (5 bases). V gave up 6 bases and J gave up 4 bases, with 15 bases separating them. From germline, CDR1 is MDHEN and CDR2 SYDVKM. The CDR3 spans 14 residues. The CDR3 DNA is TGTGCCAGCAGCCCCGGGGCGCGGGGCACTGAAGCTTTCTTT. It is translated as CASSPGARGTEAFF.

V usage is TRBV7-2 and J usage is TRBJ2-7; no clear D. There are 13 residues in the CDR3. The V gene lost 0 bases and the J gene lost 6 bases, with 9 bases spanning the gap. Germline-derived CDR1 and CDR2 are SGHTA and FQGNSA. CDR3 sequence reads: CASSLARWGEQYF. DNA of the CDR3: TGTGCCAGCAGCTTAGCAAGGTGGGGCGAGCAGTACTTC.

This clone was seen once. The CDR3 is CASSLVGTGGFGYTF. In DNA, the CDR3 is TGTGCCAGCAGCTTAGTTGGGACAGGGGGGTTTGGCTACACCTTC. The chain has TRBV11-2 and TRBJ1-2; 11 bases match TRBD1. The CDR3 contains 15 residues. Germline CDR1 reads SGHAT; CDR2 reads FQNNGV. With V trimmed by 1 base and J by 7 bases, 5 bases remained unmatched.

The chain recombines TRBV29-1 with TRBJ2-3; 7 nucleotides match TRBD1. Unmatched junction bases numbered 7, after V lost 7 bases and J lost 6 bases. There are 12 residues in the CDR3. Germline values: CDR1 SQVTM, CDR2 ANQGSEA. The CDR3 protein is CSASRGYDTQYF. Written as DNA, the CDR3 is TGCAGCGCATCCAGGGGGTACGATACGCAGTATTTT.

This clone was counted a few times. This chain connects TRBV27 to TRBJ2-1; 9 positions match TRBD1. Trimming cost V 3 bases and J 9 bases; bases outside gene matches: 9. The CDR3 length is 15 residues. The germline gives CDR1 MNHEY, CDR2 SMNVEV (reference sequence). This chain's CDR3 is CASSFRTGVGSEQFF. The CDR3 DNA reads TGTGCCAGCAGTTTCAGGACAGGGGTTGGTAGTGAGCAGTTCTTC.

The CDR3 DNA follows: TGTGCCAGCAGGGGGGGAGGTGGCTACACCTTC. This encodes CASRGGGGYTF. The chain employs TRBV6-5 and TRBJ1-2; D perhaps matches TRBD1 (5 bases). This CDR3 comprises 11 residues. CDR1 is MNHEY and CDR2 is SVGAGI in the germline V gene. V lost 6 bases to trimming and J lost 7 bases, with 9 bases between them.

This chain uses TRBV7-7 with TRBJ2-2; the D call may be TRBD1 or TRBD2 (6 bases each). V lost 5 bases and J 4 bases, leaving 14 bases between the germline ends. Germline assignment: CDR1 SSHAT and CDR2 FNYEAQ (reference sequence). The CDR3 has 15 residues. The CDR3 protein is CASSKTGGSTGELFF. The CDR3 DNA reads TGTGCCAGCAGCAAGACAGGAGGGAGCACCGGGGAGCTGTTTTTT.

V gene TRBV11-3 combines with J gene TRBJ2-7, with 11 positions matching TRBD1. Germline loops: CDR1 SGHNT, CDR2 YENEEA. The CDR3 totals 18 residues. After removal of 5 bases from V and 2 bases from J, the junction contained 14 bases not matched to a gene. CDR3 amino acids: CASSPRASPGQGAYEQYF. The DNA of the CDR3 is TGTGCCAGCAGCCCGCGCGCTTCCCCGGGACAGGGGGCCTACGAGCAGTACTTC.

A note on this clone: The germline gene is not matched at one end of the junction; a read error may be the cause. The rearrangement joins TRBV28 to TRBJ2-5, with a tentative D call TRBD1 (6 bases). The germline gives CDR1 MDHEN, CDR2 SYDVKM. The CDR3 runs to 15 residues. CDR3 nucleotide sequence: TGTGCCAGCGGTTTGTCGTGGCAGGGGAAAGAGACCCAGTACTTC. Amino acids: CASGLSWQGKETQYF.

This chain joins TRBV5-1 and TRBJ2-7; D may be TRBD2 (6 bases). The CDR3 length is 15 residues. The V end lost 2 bases, the J end lost 6 bases, and 18 bases lay between the germline ends. Germline lookup yields CDR1 SGHRS and CDR2 YFSETQ. The CDR3 DNA reads TGCGCCAGCAGCTTCGACGGGAGTTCGGCCGTCGAGCAGTACTTC. It is translated as CASSFDGSSAVEQYF.

This clone was seen more than once but under ten times. Sequence at one end of the junction differs from germline and may be a read error. The chain carries TRBV15 and TRBJ2-7; 9 bases align to TRBD2. This CDR3 spans 17 amino acids. Germline V lookup: CDR1 LNHNV, CDR2 YYDKDF (reference sequence). CDR3 protein: CATSRDQGAGGSFEQYF. The CDR3, as DNA: TGTGCCACCAGCAGAGATCAGGGAGCGGGAGGTTCCTTCGAGCAGTACTTC.

The chain recombines TRBV6-5 with TRBJ2-7, with 12 bases matching TRBD1. Trimming removed 4 bases from V and 3 bases from J; junction bases left unmatched: 7. The germline V gene encodes CDR1 MNHEY and CDR2 SVGAGI. The CDR3 covers 16 residues. The chain's CDR3 is CASSSGGQGAIYEQYF. The DNA for the CDR3 is TGTGCCAGCAGTTCCGGGGGACAGGGGGCTATCTACGAGCAGTACTTC.

The V gene is TRBV4-1, the J gene TRBJ2-5; D is undetermined. Trimming stripped 0 bases from V and 5 bases from J, with 4 bases between. The CDR3 loop spans 12 amino acids. Germline V CDR1 and CDR2: MGHRA, YSYEKL. CDR3 DNA sequence: TGCGCCAGCAGCCAAGAAAAGGAGACCCAGTACTTC. It specifies CASSQEKETQYF.

The V gene is TRBV10-3, the J gene TRBJ2-6; 8 bases agree with TRBD1. From germline, CDR1 is ENHRY and CDR2 SYGVKD. The CDR3 consists of 19 residues. V gave up 7 bases and J gave up 2 bases; unmatched junction bases: 16. The CDR3 protein is CAIKGDSGTGPTGANVLTF. The CDR3 DNA reads as TGTGCCATCAAGGGGGACTCCGGGACAGGCCCTACTGGGGCCAACGTCCTGACTTTC.

The chain employs TRBV7-9 and TRBJ2-7, with D perhaps assigned TRBD1 or TRBD2 (6 bases each). Trimming removed 5 bases at V and 2 bases at J, with 13 bases between. Germline V gene data show CDR1 as SEHNR and CDR2 as FQNEAQ (reference sequence). The CDR3 runs 14 residues. CDR3 protein: CASSPVGGTYEQYF. CDR3 DNA sequence: TGTGCCAGCAGCCCAGTGGGGGGCACCTACGAGCAGTACTTC.

This chain uses TRBV27 with TRBJ2-3, with 8 bases that match TRBD2. Germline CDR1 is MNHEY and CDR2 is SMNVEV (reference sequence). V was pared by 4 bases and J by 14 bases, with 8 bases of the junction left unmatched. This CDR3 is 12 amino acids long. CDR3 loop: CASSSSGLVWYF. CDR3 nucleotide sequence: TGTGCCAGCAGTTCCTCGGGACTAGTTTGGTATTTT.

The chain uses TRBV4-3 and TRBJ2-7; D call uncertain. Between the trimmed V and J ends, which lost 1 base and 0 bases, there was a span of 7 bases. The CDR3 covers 14 residues. Germline V gene sequence: CDR1 LGHNA, CDR2 YSLEER. CDR3 sequence: CASSQVPHSYEQYF. For the CDR3, the DNA is TGCGCCAGCAGCCAAGTACCGCACTCCTACGAGCAGTACTTC.